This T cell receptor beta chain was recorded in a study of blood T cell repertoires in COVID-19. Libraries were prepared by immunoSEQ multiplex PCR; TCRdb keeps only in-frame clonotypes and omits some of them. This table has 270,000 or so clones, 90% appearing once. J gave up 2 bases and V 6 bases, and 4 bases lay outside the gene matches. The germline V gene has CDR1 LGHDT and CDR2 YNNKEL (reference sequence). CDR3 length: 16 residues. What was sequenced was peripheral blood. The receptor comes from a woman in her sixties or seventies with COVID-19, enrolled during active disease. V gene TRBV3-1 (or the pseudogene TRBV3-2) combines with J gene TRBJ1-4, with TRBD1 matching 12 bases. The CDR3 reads CASSGTGGWTNEKLFF. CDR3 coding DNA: TGTGCCAGCAGTGGGACAGGGGGCTGGACTAATGAAAAACTGTTTTTT.